This paragraph reports one T cell receptor beta chain. The target of this receptor is not known. No clone much larger than this one lies a single base away; base qualities are absent. This sample is part of a study of cytomegalovirus exposure and HLA in healthy donors (dated by TCRdb to 2016 to 2017). Turning to the overall study: According to an earlier analysis of 550 to 700 of the donors, about 179 million T cells yielded some 110 million unique TCR beta sequences and 276 Gb of sequence data. Roughly 300 gigabases of sequencing data and 70 million to 100 million unique TCR sequences were included in an early release covering several hundred HLA-typed donors. The genetic ancestry cluster associated with self-reported Caucasian donors included 81% of the roughly 400 genotyped donors. The study aimed to test whether cataloging public T cell receptors could reveal signatures of past pathogen exposure. The study used immunosequencing to profile the T cell repertoires of under 700 subjects and linked those repertoires to cytomegalovirus serostatus. In addition to the first cohort of around 670 subjects, a separate validation cohort of 130 or so different subjects was used. To predict cytomegalovirus infection status, the study combined high-throughput TCR immunosequencing, statistical association of individual TCRs with disease status, and machine learning. In a later analysis, previously published TCR beta repertoires from more than 500 donors were re-analyzed and high-resolution HLA genotyping was added so that TCR occurrence patterns could be studied. In the later analysis, no new phenotypic data were used to find candidate immune exposures; instead, reliance was placed on TCR beta sequences and their occurrence across donors. To decide whether each TCR beta V gene segment behaved as functional or pseudogenic, an earlier analysis of approximately 620 of the donors relied on high-throughput TCR beta sequencing. Donor age, sex, ethnicity and CMV serostatus were compiled together with the repertoire data. In a later genetic analysis, genome-wide SNP genotypes for about 65% of the 666 donors were used, and that subset was treated as a discovery cohort. Every repertoire in the discovery cohort had been generated on one and the same sequencing platform. Both class I and class II loci were covered by HLA typing, at four-digit resolution. The number of donors typed differed by locus, with roughly 620-630 for A, B, C, DRB1 and DQB1, roughly 520 for DQA1, 606 for DPA1, and around 430 for DPB1. About five DR-DQ haplotypes were handled as single units for association and clustering because linkage in the cohort was strong. Across roughly 420 genotyped donors of the cohort, an average of approximately 240,000 unique TCR beta nucleotide sequences per donor were sequenced, and approximately 17% of those sequences were non-productive.

In total, approximately 690 healthy bone marrow donors made up the cohort. All cohort members were sampled while nominally healthy, although unrecorded immune exposures were likely present. The donor tested CMV seropositive, placing the donor among the roughly 270 seropositive members of the cohort. A peripheral blood sample was provided by each donor, and peripheral blood mononuclear cells were used for TCR beta sequencing. The Qiagen DNeasy Blood Extraction Kit was used to extract genomic DNA from the blood cell samples. Receptor libraries were prepared by the immunoSEQ multiplex PCR assay. For the multiplex PCR, a mixture combining 60 forward primers for TCR Vbeta segments and 13 reverse primers for TCR Jbeta segments was used. The CDR3 region of rearranged TCR beta genes was amplified from genomic DNA by a multiplex PCR assay. The amplified TCR beta libraries were sequenced on the Illumina HiSeq System as 87-base-pair reads. In the authors' own workflow: A later analysis counted 65 million to 90 million unique TCR beta chains across the 640 or so repertoires, and 9 million to 14 million of these chains were shared by at least two donors. To remove PCR and sequencing errors, raw reads were error-corrected and collapsed into unique sequences using a nearest-neighbor algorithm that merged closely related sequences. CDR3 sequences were aligned to IMGT reference sequences to assign V, D and J gene segments. For a sequence to be retained, a match of at least six nucleotides was required to both a V gene segment and a J gene segment. A rearrangement was called productive if the CDR3 had no stop codons and remained in frame with V and J, and every other rearrangement was called non-productive. CDR3 was defined by IMGT convention, running from the second conserved V-encoded cysteine to the conserved J-encoded phenylalanine. Sequences without an unambiguous match to a single V gene segment were excluded from the earlier analysis of over 500 of the donors. An earlier analysis of just under 600 of the donors called V segments functional above 56.7% productive rearrangements and segregating when the between-donor standard deviation exceeded 5%. A statistical classification framework was built to diagnose cytomegalovirus status from the catalog of TCR beta chain sequences. In a later analysis, TCR nucleotide sequences were compared against IMGT/GENE-DB human TR gene sequences so that V and J genes could be assigned. A later analysis assigned CDR3 sequences and most-parsimonious VDJ recombination scenarios with the TCRdist pipeline. A later analysis defined each TCR beta chain by its CDR3 amino acid sequence plus V-gene family, and excluded reads lacking a unique V-gene family. A later analysis removed nearly 600 highly shared, low-generation-probability nucleotide sequences to deal with suspected cross-contamination and a sequencing artifact. In a later analysis, a clonal expansion index was calculated for each public chain from normalized within-repertoire ranks of inferred template counts. In a later analysis, generation probabilities were computed with a VDJ recombination model fitted to out-of-frame rearrangements, and the resulting probabilities were checked against IGoR. Hypergeometric tests were used in a later analysis to score TCR-TCR, TCR-HLA and TCR-CMV co-occurrence, with a repertoire-size bias correction applied to the TCR pairs. In a later analysis, false discovery rates were estimated by permuting HLA or CMV assignments 20 times. In a later analysis, co-occurring TCRs were grouped using DBSCAN, and TCRdist sequence similarity was added for clustering within HLA-allele-positive subsets. Repertoires with fewer than 30,000 or more than 120,000 public chains were left out of co-occurrence clustering, as were about five repertoires with anomalous nucleotide sharing. The immuneACCESS repertoire file appears here via TCRdb, limited to in-frame rearrangements. These files lack a portion of the clones; in checked studies, under half of the deficit traces to unresolved V genes, and the cause of the others is not known. V and J calls and clone size follow that table, whereas D and trimming were derived from the DNA. Recorded for this sample are 130,000 or so clones; just under 75% of them occurred a single time. The ten biggest clones cover 6.6% of the sample.

The study at large found these results: The authors suggested that the approach could potentially be extended to other disease states and immunological phenotypes. Immune exposure information for the cohort was limited to CMV serostatus. Assigning TCR associations to individual alleles was difficult when HLA alleles, especially DR and DQ, strongly co-occurred. Compared with equally common non-associated chains, HLA-associated TCR beta chains in a later analysis were more clonally expanded and had lower generation probabilities. A further reported finding was that TCR beta sequences accurately predicted the HLA-A and HLA-B alleles for most subjects in the first cohort. Most TCR sequences were seen in very few donors, while some public TCRs were found in many individuals. The sequencing pipeline was judged likely to have produced a cluster of highly shared sequence variants as a technical artifact. HLA typing was unavailable for some donors at each locus, so association tests used only the typed subset. This cohort had only TCR beta chains sequenced, and the lack of alpha or paired-chain data limited which features could be detected. A later analysis found that TCR association rates varied across HLA loci, with DRB1 alleles showing the most associated TCRs and HLA-C alleles the fewest. Correlated functional status among segregating V segments might be attributable to linkage disequilibrium, but an unknown experimental factor could not be ruled out. A later genetic analysis associated a missense DCLRE1C variant with V-gene and J-gene trimming of TCR beta chains, and an independent cohort replicated the association. The study listed 150 to 200 TCR beta chains as associated with cytomegalovirus. Because the 87-base-pair reads could not distinguish some IMGT-functional V segments, including TRBV6-2 and TRBV6-3, those segments were excluded. At a false discovery rate of 0.05, a later analysis linked under 20,000 TCR beta sequences to specific HLA alleles. Several of the top co-occurrence clusters appeared to be linked to parvovirus B19, influenza, CMV and Epstein-Barr virus, according to a later analysis. Approximately 16 rarely observed V segments, including chromosome 9 orphons, were excluded from the earlier analysis of some 590 of the donors because counts were too low. Broadly in line with IMGT annotations, most TCR beta V segments showed up in productive rearrangements about 87% or about 30% of the time in an earlier analysis of some 590 of the donors. Three of the identified cytomegalovirus-associated TCR beta chains were confirmed in vitro to be specific for cytomegalovirus antigens. In a later genetic analysis, fewer N-insertions in productive TCRs were reported among donors in an Asian-associated ancestry cluster than the roughly 700-donor mean. In both the original and validation cohorts, the classifier was reported to diagnose cytomegalovirus status with high specificity and sensitivity. The presence/absence analyses assumed that sequencing depth was roughly uniform across donors, and that assumption may not be true. Most CMV-associated TCR beta chains appeared to be HLA-restricted in a later analysis, and the HLA associations seemed to be driven largely by CMV exposure.

The junction shows trimming of 2 bases on V and 4 bases on J, plus 23 bases between the germline ends. The germline V gene encodes CDR1 MDHEN and CDR2 SYDVKM. From the cysteine through the phenylalanine, the CDR3 covers 18 amino acids. Only the CDR3 region is kept as DNA, spanning 54 bases read in frame from base 1. This sequence originates from a man aged 35-49 years in good health and CMV-seropositive. The sample was PBMCs. The chain links TRBV28 with TRBJ1-1, with TRBD1 tentatively as D gene (5 bases match). The CDR3 protein is CASSLSFLGPTASTEAFF. DNA sequence: TGTGCCAGCAGTTTAAGTTTCTTGGGGCCGACAGCCAGCACTGAAGCTTTCTTT.